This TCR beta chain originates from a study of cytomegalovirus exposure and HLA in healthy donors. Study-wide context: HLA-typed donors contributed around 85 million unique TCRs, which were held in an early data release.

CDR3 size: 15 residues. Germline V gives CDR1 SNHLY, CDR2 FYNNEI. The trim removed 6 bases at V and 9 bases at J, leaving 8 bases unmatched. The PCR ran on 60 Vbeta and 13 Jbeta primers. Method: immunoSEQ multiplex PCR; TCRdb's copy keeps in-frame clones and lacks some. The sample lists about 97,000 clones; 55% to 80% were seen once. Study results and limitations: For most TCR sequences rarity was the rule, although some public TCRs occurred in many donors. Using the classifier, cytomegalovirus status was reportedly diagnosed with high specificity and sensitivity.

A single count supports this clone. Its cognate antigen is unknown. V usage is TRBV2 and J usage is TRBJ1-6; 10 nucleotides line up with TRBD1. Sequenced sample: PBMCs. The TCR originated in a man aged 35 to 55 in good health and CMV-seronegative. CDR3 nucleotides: TGTGCCAGCAGACAACCCGACAGGGGGCTTTCACCCCTCCACTTT. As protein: CASRQPDRGLSPLHF.